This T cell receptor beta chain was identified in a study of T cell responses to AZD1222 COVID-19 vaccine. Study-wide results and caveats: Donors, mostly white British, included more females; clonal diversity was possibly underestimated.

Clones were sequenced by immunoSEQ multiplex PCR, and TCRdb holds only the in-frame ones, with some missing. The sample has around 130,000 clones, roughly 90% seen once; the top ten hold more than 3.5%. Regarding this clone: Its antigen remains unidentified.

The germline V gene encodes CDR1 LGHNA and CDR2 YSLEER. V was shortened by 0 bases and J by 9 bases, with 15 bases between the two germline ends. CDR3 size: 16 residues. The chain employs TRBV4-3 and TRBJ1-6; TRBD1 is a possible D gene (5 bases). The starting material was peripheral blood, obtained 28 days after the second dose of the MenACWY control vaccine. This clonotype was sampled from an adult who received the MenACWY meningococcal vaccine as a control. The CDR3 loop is CASSQDGGGIGSPLHF. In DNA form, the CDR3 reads TGCGCCAGCAGCCAAGATGGCGGGGGGATAGGTTCACCCCTCCACTTT.